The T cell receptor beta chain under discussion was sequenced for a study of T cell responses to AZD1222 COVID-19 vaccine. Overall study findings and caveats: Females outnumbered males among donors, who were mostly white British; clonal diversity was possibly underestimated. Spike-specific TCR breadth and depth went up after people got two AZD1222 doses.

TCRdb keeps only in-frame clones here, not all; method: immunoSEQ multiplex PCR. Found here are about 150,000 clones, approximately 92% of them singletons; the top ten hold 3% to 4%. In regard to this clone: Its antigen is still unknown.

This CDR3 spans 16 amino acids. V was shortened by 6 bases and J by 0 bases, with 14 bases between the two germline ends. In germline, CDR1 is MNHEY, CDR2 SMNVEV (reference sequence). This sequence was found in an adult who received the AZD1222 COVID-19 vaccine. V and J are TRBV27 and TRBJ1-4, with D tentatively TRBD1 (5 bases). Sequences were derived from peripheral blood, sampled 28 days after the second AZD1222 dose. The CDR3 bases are TGTGCCAGCAGGAGCTTGGGGCCAGCAACTAATGAAAAACTGTTTTTT. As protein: CASRSLGPATNEKLFF.